This T cell receptor beta chain is drawn from a study of shared clonotypes between healthy human individuals. Study results and caveats: Roughly 5% of naive CD4 clonotypes were shared across four donors.

In the case of this clone: Antigen: not known.

In the naive CD8 group, cells lacked CD45RO and were positively selected for CCR7, so terminally differentiated effector memory CD45RA+ cells were left out. Running of the assay took place at deep level. The genomic DNA of each subset was split evenly across several immunoSEQ plates. Only in-frame clones appear in the TCRdb table, and some are missing; sequencing was by immunoSEQ multiplex PCR. Of around 2.1 million clones detected, 85% to 95% appear once; the ten largest clones hold more than 1.5%. The CDR3 runs to 16 residues. Germline CDR1 reads SNHLY; CDR2 reads FYNNEI. Trimming cost V 2 bases and J 1 base; bases outside gene matches: 3.

The gene calls are TRBV2 and TRBJ2-5; TRBD1 aligns across 11 bases. Sequencing input: naive CD8+ T cells from PBMCs. This TCR derives from a man between 18 and 35 years old in good health. Some clones in this sample may be carry-over from other donors' samples. The CDR3 region is CASSEWDRGTQETQYF. In DNA, the CDR3 is TGTGCCAGCAGTGAATGGGACAGGGGGACCCAAGAGACCCAGTACTTC.